The source of this TCR beta chain is a study of T cell responses to AZD1222 COVID-19 vaccine. CDR3 length: 13 residues. The germline gives CDR1 LNHDA, CDR2 SQIVND (reference sequence). Trimming removed 4 bases from V and 5 bases from J, with 11 bases in between. Here immunoSEQ multiplex PCR was the method, and the copy in TCRdb shows in-frame clones only, minus some. The sample records about 130,000 clones, roughly nine tenths being singletons. The sequences come from peripheral blood, collected on day 0 of AZD1222 vaccination. The chain couples TRBV19 to TRBJ1-1; the D gene is possibly TRBD1 (5 bases). The receptor comes from an adult in good health. The CDR3 protein is CASSRQGVTEAFF. Written as DNA, the CDR3 is TGTGCCAGTAGTAGGCAGGGAGTTACTGAAGCTTTCTTT. Looking up the rest from reference TRBV19 and TRBJ1-1 gives the full variable domain: DGGITQSPKYLFRKEGQNVTLSCEQNLNHDAMYWYRQDPGQGLRLIYYSQIVNDFQKGDIAEGYSVSREKKESFPLTVTSAQKNPTAFYLCASSRQGVTEAFFGQGTRLTVV.